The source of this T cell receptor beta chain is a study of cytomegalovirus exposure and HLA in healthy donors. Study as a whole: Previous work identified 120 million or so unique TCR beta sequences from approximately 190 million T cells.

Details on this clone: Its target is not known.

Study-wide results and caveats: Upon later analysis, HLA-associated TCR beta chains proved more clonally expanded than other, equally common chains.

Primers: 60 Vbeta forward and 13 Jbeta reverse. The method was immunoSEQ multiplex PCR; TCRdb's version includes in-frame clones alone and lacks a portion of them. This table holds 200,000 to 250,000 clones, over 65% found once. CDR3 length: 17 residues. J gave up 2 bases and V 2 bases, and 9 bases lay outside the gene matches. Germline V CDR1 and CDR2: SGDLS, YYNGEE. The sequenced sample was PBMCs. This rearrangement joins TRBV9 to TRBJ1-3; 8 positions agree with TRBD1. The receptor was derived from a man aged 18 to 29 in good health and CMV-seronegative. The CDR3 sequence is CASSVGQGTRTGNTIYF. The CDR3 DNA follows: TGTGCCAGCAGCGTCGGACAGGGAACGCGAACTGGAAACACCATATATTTT.